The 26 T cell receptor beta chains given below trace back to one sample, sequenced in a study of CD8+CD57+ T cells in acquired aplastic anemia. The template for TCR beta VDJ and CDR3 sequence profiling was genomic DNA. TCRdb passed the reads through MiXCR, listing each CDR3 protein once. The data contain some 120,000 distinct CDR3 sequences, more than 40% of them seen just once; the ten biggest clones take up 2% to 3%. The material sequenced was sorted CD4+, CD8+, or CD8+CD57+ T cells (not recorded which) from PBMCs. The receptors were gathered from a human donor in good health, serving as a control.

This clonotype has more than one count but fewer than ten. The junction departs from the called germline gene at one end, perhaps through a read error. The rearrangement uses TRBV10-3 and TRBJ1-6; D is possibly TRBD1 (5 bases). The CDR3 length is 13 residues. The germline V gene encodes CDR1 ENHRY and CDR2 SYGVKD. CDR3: CAIRGRDNSLLHF. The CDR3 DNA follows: TGTGCCATCAGGGGACGGGATAATTCACTCCTCCACTTT.

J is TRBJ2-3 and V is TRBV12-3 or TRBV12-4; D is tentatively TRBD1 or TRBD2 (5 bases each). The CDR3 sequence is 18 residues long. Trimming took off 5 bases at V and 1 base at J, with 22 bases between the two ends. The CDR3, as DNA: TGTGCCAGCAGTCTCCTCCCGGGACGGCGGAGAGGCACAGATACGCAGTATTTT. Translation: CASSLLPGRRRGTDTQYF.

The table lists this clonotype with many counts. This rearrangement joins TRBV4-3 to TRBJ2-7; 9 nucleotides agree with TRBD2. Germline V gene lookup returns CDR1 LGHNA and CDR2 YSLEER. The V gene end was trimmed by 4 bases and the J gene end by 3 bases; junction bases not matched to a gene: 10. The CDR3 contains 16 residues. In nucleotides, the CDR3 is TGCGCCAGCAGCCCTCTCGGGTCTAGCGGGGACTACGAGCAGTACTTC. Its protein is CASSPLGSSGDYEQYF.

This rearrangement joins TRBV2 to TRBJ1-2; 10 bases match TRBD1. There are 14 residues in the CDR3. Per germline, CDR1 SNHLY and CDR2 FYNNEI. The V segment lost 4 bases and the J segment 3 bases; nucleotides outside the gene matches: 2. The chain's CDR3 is CASSVGTGDYGYTF. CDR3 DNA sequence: TGTGCCAGCAGTGTTGGGACAGGGGACTATGGCTACACCTTC.

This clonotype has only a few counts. CDR3 nucleotides: TGTGCCAGCAGTGAATCCCTGGGACGGGCGGCAGATACGCAGTATTTT. It specifies CASSESLGRAADTQYF. The chain is built from TRBV25-1 and TRBJ2-3; TRBD1 or TRBD2 may be the D gene (5 bases each). The germline V and J ends were trimmed by 1 base and 4 bases, with 15 bases remaining between them. Germline assignment: CDR1 MGHDK and CDR2 SYGVNS. This CDR3 comprises 16 residues. Combining the CDR3 with reference TRBV25-1 and TRBJ2-3 gives the whole variable domain EADIYQTPRYLVIGTGKKITLECSQTMGHDKMYWYQQDPGMELHLIHYSYGVNSTEKGDLSSESTVSRIRTEHFPLTLESARPSHTSQYLCASSESLGRAADTQYFGPGTRLTVL.

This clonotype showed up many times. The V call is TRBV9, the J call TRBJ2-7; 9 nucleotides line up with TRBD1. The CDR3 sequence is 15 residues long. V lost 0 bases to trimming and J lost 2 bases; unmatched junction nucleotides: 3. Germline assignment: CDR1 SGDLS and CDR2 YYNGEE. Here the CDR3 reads CASSVGWDRAYEQYF. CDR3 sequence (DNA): TGTGCCAGCAGCGTAGGATGGGACAGGGCCTACGAGCAGTACTTC.

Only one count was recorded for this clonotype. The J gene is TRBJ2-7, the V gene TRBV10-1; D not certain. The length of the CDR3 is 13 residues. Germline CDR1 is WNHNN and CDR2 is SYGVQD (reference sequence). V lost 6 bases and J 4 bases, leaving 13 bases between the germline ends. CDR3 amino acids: CASSDYTGYEQYF. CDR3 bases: TGCGCCAGCAGCGATTACACCGGATACGAGCAGTACTTC.

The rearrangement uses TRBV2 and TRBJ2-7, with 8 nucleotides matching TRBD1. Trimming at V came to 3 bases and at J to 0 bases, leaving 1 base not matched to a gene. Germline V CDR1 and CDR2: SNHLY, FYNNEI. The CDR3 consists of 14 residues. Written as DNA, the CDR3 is TGTGCCAGCAGTGAGCAGGGGGCCTCCTACGAGCAGTACTTC. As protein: CASSEQGASYEQYF.

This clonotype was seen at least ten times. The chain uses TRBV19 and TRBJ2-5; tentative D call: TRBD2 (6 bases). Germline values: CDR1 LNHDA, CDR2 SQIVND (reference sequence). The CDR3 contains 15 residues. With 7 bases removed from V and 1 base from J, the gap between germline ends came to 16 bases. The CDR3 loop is CASKEGGAPQETQYF. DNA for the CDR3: TGTGCCAGTAAGGAGGGCGGGGCCCCCCAAGAGACCCAGTACTTC.

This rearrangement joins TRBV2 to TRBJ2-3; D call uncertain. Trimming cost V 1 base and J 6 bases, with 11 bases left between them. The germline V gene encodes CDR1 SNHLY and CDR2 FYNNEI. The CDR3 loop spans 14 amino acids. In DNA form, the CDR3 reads TGTGCCAGCAGTGAAGAGGCCACGAGGGATACGCAGTATTTT. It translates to CASSEEATRDTQYF. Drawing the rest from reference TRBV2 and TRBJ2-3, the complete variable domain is EPEVTQTPSHQVTQMGQEVILRCVPISNHLYFYWYRQILGQKVEFLVSFYNNEISEKSEIFDDQFSVERPDGSNFTLKIRSTKLEDSAMYFCASSEEATRDTQYFGPGTRLTVL.

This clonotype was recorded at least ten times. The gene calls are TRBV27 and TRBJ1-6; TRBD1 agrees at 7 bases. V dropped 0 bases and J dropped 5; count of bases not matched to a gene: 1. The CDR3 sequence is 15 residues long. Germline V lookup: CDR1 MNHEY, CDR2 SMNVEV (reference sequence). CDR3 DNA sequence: TGTGCCAGCAGTTTATCCGGGACAGATAATTCACCCCTCCACTTT. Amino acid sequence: CASSLSGTDNSPLHF.

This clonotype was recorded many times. CDR3 in DNA: TGTGCCAGCGGCGAGGGCGGGGCGCAAGGGTACGAGCAGTACTTC. Encoded protein: CASGEGGAQGYEQYF. The chain has TRBV5-8 and TRBJ2-7; the D gene is possibly TRBD2 (6 bases). The germline CDR1 and CDR2 sequences are SGHTS and YDEGEE. The CDR3 loop spans 15 amino acids. V was cut by 7 bases and J by 4 bases, with 21 bases left in between.

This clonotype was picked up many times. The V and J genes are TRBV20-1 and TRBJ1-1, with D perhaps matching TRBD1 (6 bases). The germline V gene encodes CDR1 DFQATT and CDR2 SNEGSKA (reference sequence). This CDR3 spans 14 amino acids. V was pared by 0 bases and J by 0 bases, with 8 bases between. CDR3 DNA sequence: TGCAGTGCTAGAGACAGGGGACTGAACACTGAAGCTTTCTTT. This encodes CSARDRGLNTEAFF.

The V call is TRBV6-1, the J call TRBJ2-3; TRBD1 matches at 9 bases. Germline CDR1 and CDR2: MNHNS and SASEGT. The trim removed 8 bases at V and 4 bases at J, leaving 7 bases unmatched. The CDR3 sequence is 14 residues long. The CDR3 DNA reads TGTGCCAGCGCTGGGGGACAGGGCTCAGATACGCAGTATTTT. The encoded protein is CASAGGQGSDTQYF.

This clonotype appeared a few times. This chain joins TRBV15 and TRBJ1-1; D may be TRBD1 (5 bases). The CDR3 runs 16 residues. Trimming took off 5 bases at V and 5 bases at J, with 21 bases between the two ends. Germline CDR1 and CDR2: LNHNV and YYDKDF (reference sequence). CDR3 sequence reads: CATSWGEGSLRTEAFF. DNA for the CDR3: TGTGCCACCAGCTGGGGGGAAGGGAGTCTGAGGACTGAAGCTTTCTTT. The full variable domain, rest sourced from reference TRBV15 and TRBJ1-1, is DAMVIQNPRYQVTQFGKPVTLSCSQTLNHNVMYWYQQKSSQAPKLLFHYYDKDFNNEADTPDNFQSRRPNTSFCFLDIRSPGLGDTAMYLCATSWGEGSLRTEAFFGQGTRLTVV.

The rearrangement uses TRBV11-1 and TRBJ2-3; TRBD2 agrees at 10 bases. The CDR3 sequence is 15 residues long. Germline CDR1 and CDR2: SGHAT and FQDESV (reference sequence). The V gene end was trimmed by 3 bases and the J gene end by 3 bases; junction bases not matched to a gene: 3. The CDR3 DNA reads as TGTGCCAGCAGCTTCCTGACTAGCGGGACAGATACGCAGTATTTT. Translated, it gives CASSFLTSGTDTQYF.

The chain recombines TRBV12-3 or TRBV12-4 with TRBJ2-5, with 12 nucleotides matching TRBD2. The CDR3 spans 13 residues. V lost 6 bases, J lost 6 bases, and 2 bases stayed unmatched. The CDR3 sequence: CASRLAGGQTQYF. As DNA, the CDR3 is TGTGCCAGCAGACTAGCGGGGGGCCAGACCCAGTACTTC.

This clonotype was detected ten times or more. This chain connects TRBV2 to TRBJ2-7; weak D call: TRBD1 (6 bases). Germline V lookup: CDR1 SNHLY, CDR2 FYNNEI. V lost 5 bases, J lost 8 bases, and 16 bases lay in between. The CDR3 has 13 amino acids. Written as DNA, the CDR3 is TGTGCCAGCAGTTTGCTCCCGGACAGAAAGCAGTACTTC. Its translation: CASSLLPDRKQYF.

As DNA, the CDR3 is TGCAGTGCTAGAACAGGGACGAACACTGAAGCTTTCTTT. This encodes CSARTGTNTEAFF. The chain couples TRBV20-1 to TRBJ1-1, with a tentative D call TRBD1 (6 bases). The germline CDR1 and CDR2 sequences are DFQATT and SNEGSKA (reference sequence). This CDR3 has 13 amino acids. V was cut by 2 bases and J by 1 base, with 8 bases left in between.

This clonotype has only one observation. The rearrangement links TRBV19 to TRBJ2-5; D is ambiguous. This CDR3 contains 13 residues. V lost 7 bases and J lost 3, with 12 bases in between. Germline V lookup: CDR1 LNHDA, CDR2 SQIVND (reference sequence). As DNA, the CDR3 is TGTGCCAGTACCATGACTGGGAAAGAGACCCAGTACTTC. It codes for CASTMTGKETQYF.

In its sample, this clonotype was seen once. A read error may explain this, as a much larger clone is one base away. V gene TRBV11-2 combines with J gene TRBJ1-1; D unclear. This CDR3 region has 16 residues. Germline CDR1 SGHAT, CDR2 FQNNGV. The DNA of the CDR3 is TGTGCCGGCAGCCAACATTTTACCCCCGGAGAGTCTGAAGCTTTCTTT. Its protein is CAGSQHFTPGESEAFF.

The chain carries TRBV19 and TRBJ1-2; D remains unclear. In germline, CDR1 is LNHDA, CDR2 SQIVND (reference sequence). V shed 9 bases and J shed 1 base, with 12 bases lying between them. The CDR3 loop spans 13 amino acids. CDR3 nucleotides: TGTGCCAGCAGCAATGACCGTAACTATGGCTACACCTTC. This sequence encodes CASSNDRNYGYTF.

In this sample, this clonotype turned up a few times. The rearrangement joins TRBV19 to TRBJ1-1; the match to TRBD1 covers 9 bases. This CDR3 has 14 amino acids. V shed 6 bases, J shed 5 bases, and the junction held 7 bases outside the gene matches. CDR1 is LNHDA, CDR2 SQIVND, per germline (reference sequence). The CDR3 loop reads CASSLTGGLTEAFF. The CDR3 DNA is TGTGCCAGTAGCCTGACAGGGGGATTAACTGAAGCTTTCTTT.

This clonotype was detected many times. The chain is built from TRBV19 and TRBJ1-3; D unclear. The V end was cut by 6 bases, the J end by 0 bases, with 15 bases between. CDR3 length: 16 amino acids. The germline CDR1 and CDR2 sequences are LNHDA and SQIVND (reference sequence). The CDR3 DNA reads TGTGCCAGTAGCTACCTGGACCGATACTCTGGAAACACCATATATTTT. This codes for CASSYLDRYSGNTIYF.

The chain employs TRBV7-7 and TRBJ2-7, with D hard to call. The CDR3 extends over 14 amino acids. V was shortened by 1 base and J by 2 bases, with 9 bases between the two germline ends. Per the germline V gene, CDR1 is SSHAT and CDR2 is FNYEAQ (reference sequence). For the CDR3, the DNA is TGTGCCAGCAGCTTAGGTGATCACCCCTACGAGCAGTACTTC. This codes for CASSLGDHPYEQYF.

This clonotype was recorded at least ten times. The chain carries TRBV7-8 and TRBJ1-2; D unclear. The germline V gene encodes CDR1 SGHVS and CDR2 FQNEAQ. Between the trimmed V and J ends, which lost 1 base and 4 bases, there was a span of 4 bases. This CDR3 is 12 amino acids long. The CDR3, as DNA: TGTGCCAGCAGCTTAGGAGCCTATGGCTACACCTTC. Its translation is CASSLGAYGYTF.